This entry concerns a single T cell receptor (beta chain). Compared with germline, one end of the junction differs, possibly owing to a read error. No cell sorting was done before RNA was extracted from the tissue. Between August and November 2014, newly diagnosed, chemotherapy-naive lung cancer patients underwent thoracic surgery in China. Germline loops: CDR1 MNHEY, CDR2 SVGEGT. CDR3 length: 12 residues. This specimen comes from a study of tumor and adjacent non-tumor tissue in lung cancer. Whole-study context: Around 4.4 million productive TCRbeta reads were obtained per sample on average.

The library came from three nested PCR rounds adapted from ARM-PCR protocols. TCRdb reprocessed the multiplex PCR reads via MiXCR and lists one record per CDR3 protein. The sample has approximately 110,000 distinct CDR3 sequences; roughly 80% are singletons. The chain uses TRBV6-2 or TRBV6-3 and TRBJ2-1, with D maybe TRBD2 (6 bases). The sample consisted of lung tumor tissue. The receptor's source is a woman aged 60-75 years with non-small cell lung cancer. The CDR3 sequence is CASTYGGYEQFF. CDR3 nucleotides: TGTGCCAGCACTTACGGGGGTTATGAGCAGTTCTTC.